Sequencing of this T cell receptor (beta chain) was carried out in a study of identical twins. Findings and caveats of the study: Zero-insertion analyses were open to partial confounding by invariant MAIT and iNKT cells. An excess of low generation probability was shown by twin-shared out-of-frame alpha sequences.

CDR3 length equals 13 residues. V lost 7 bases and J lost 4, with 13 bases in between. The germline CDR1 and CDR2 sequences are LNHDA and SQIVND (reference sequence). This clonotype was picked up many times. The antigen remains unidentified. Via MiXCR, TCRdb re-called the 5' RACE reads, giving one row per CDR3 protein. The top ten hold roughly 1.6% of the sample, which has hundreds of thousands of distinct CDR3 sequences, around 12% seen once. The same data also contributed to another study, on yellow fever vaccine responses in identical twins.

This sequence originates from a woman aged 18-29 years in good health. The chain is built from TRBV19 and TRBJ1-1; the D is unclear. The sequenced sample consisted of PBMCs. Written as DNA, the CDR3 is TGTGCCAGTACCCCCGGTCTTCCCACTGAAGCTTTCTTT. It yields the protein CASTPGLPTEAFF.